Each of the 30 T cell receptor beta chains below was sequenced from the same sample in a study of neurological immune-mediated disorders. In TCRdb, the 5' RACE reads were re-called with MiXCR into one record per CDR3 protein. The table shows tens of thousands of distinct CDR3 sequences, with 4.2% occurring only once. Sequenced: PBMCs. The receptors were sampled from a man aged 50-59 years with multiple sclerosis.

The table lists this clonotype with many counts. The chain combines TRBV5-1 with TRBJ2-7; 7 positions match TRBD1. V was clipped by 0 bases and J by 3 bases; unmatched bases: 3. This CDR3 comprises 14 residues. The germline V gene has CDR1 SGHRS and CDR2 YFSETQ. The CDR3 spells CASSLGQGVYEQYF. For the CDR3, the DNA is TGCGCCAGCAGCTTGGGACAGGGAGTCTACGAGCAGTACTTC. The full variable domain, in which reference TRBV5-1 and TRBJ2-7 provide the parts outside the CDR3, is KAGVTQTPRYLIKTRGQQVTLSCSPISGHRSVSWYQQTPGQGLQFLFEYFSETQRNKGNFPGRFSGRQFSNSRSEMNVSTLELGDSALYLCASSLGQGVYEQYFGPGTRLTVT.

This clonotype was detected ten times or more. The chain combines TRBV28 with TRBJ1-5; D is ambiguous. Deletions cut 2 bases from V and 3 bases from J, with 11 bases between. The CDR3 has 15 residues. From germline, CDR1 is MDHEN and CDR2 SYDVKM. As DNA, the CDR3 is TGTGCCAGCAGTTTAAGGCCCGGATTCAATCAGCCCCAGCATTTT. Translated: CASSLRPGFNQPQHF.

This clonotype was counted many times. The chain employs TRBV5-1 and TRBJ1-6; TRBD1 matches at 7 bases. V lost 0 bases and J lost 5; bases outside the gene matches: 8. This CDR3 comprises 17 residues. Germline loops: CDR1 SGHRS, CDR2 YFSETQ. The CDR3 sequence is CASSLDTGAADNSPLHF. The CDR3 DNA reads TGCGCCAGCAGCTTGGACACAGGGGCGGCAGATAATTCACCCCTCCACTTT.

This clonotype is judged medium-sized. The chain has TRBV29-1 and TRBJ1-1; 7 positions agree with TRBD1. Germline assignment: CDR1 SQVTM and CDR2 ANQGSEA. Unmatched junction bases numbered 8, after V lost 7 bases and J lost 3 bases. The CDR3 has 13 amino acids. CDR3 residues: CSERQGGDTEAFF. CDR3 DNA: TGCAGCGAACGACAGGGCGGGGACACTGAAGCTTTCTTT.

This clonotype has a count of ten or more. The V and J genes are TRBV5-1 and TRBJ2-5; 7 bases line up with TRBD1. Germline CDR1 reads SGHRS; CDR2 reads YFSETQ. J lost 5 bases, V lost 4 bases, and 11 bases had no gene match. CDR3 size: 15 residues. Here the CDR3 reads CASSTIGQGVETQYF. The CDR3 DNA is TGCGCCAGCAGCACGATTGGTCAGGGGGTTGAGACCCAGTACTTC.

This clonotype has a handful of counts. J is TRBJ2-1 and V is TRBV20-1; D not certain. The V and J ends lost 3 bases and 4 bases respectively, with 19 bases between them. This CDR3 is 16 amino acids long. CDR1 is DFQATT and CDR2 is SNEGSKA in the germline V gene (reference sequence). CDR3 protein: CSASGPLTRLYNEQFF. The DNA for the CDR3 is TGCAGTGCTAGTGGGCCTCTCACTCGCCTTTACAATGAGCAGTTCTTC.

This clonotype was recorded many times. The rearrangement links TRBV4-1 to TRBJ2-7, with D perhaps matching TRBD1 (5 bases). CDR3 size: 16 residues. The V gene lost 0 bases and the J gene lost 1 base, with 13 bases spanning the gap. CDR1 MGHRA and CDR2 YSYEKL come from the germline V gene. CDR3 residues: CASSQDMARESYEQYF. DNA for the CDR3: TGCGCCAGCAGCCAAGATATGGCCAGGGAATCCTACGAGCAGTACTTC.

This clonotype was picked up many times. The germline gene is not matched at one end of the junction; a read error may be the cause. The J gene is TRBJ1-5, the V gene TRBV27; D not certain. The CDR3 contains 13 residues. Germline lookup yields CDR1 MNHEY and CDR2 SMNVEV (reference sequence). CDR3 sequence (DNA): TGTGCCAGCAGTCTGTGGGTCAATCAGCCCCAGAATTTT. It specifies CASSLWVNQPQNF.

The rearrangement links TRBV29-1 to TRBJ2-3, with TRBD2 matching over 16 bases. The V gene end was trimmed by 7 bases and the J gene end by 3 bases; junction bases not matched to a gene: 4. The CDR3 runs 15 residues. Germline V gives CDR1 SQVTM, CDR2 ANQGSEA. The CDR3 nucleotides are TGCAGCGCGGGACTAGCGGGAGGGCGTACAGATACGCAGTATTTT. It encodes CSAGLAGGRTDTQYF.

This clonotype was found many times. The rearrangement links TRBV5-6 to TRBJ2-1; tentative D call: TRBD2 (5 bases). CDR3 length equals 15 residues. Looked up from germline, CDR1 is SGHDT and CDR2 is YYEEEE. V dropped 6 bases and J dropped 5 bases, with 18 bases sitting between them. The CDR3 loop reads CASIRTPSTHNEQFF. CDR3 in DNA: TGTGCCAGCATCAGGACTCCCTCCACACACAATGAGCAGTTCTTC. Together with reference TRBV5-6 and TRBJ2-1, the CDR3 gives the full variable domain: DAGVTQSPTHLIKTRGQQVTLRCSPKSGHDTVSWYQQALGQGPQFIFQYYEEEERQRGNFPDRFSGHQFPNYSSELNVNALLLGDSALYLCASIRTPSTHNEQFFGPGTRLTVL.

This clonotype came up many times. The chain has TRBV5-1 and TRBJ2-3, with TRBD2 matching over 11 bases. The V gene's germline CDR1 is SGHRS and CDR2 YFSETQ. The CDR3 loop spans 16 amino acids. J was trimmed by 3 bases and V by 0 bases; bases with no gene match: 3. The CDR3, as DNA: TGCGCCAGCAGCTTGGGACTAGCGGGGAGGACAGATACGCAGTATTTT. This gives the protein CASSLGLAGRTDTQYF. Filled out from reference TRBV5-1 and TRBJ2-3, the complete variable domain reads KAGVTQTPRYLIKTRGQQVTLSCSPISGHRSVSWYQQTPGQGLQFLFEYFSETQRNKGNFPGRFSGRQFSNSRSEMNVSTLELGDSALYLCASSLGLAGRTDTQYFGPGTRLTVL.

This clonotype was recorded at least ten times. V usage is TRBV20-1 and J usage is TRBJ2-5, with a weak D call TRBD1 (6 bases). Germline CDR1 and CDR2: DFQATT and SNEGSKA (reference sequence). This CDR3 spans 12 amino acids. The CDR3 sequence: CSPKTGQETQYF. The CDR3 bases are TGCAGCCCGAAGACAGGTCAAGAGACCCAGTACTTC.

This clonotype came up many times. The genes are TRBV28 and TRBJ2-2; D might be TRBD2 (5 bases). The V end was cut by 3 bases, the J end by 1 base, with 9 bases between. The CDR3 loop spans 15 amino acids. Looked up from germline, CDR1 is MDHEN and CDR2 is SYDVKM. CDR3 loop: CASSFASRNTGELFF. In DNA form, the CDR3 reads TGTGCCAGCAGTTTCGCTAGCCGGAACACCGGGGAGCTGTTTTTT.

At least ten counts were recorded for this clonotype. This chain uses TRBV19 with TRBJ2-2; 7 bases line up with TRBD1. Germline CDR1 and CDR2: LNHDA and SQIVND (reference sequence). The CDR3 covers 16 residues. Trimming took 5 bases from V and 0 from J; bases not matched to a gene: 6. In DNA form, the CDR3 reads TGTGCCAGTAGTCTAAGGGGGACAGCGAACACCGGGGAGCTGTTTTTT. This translates into CASSLRGTANTGELFF. Drawing the rest from reference TRBV19 and TRBJ2-2, the complete variable domain is DGGITQSPKYLFRKEGQNVTLSCEQNLNHDAMYWYRQDPGQGLRLIYYSQIVNDFQKGDIAEGYSVSREKKESFPLTVTSAQKNPTAFYLCASSLRGTANTGELFFGEGSRLTVL.

This clonotype was counted ten times or more. The chain has TRBV24-1 and TRBJ2-1, with 8 bases identical to TRBD2. The V gene's germline CDR1 is KGHDR and CDR2 SFDVKD. V was clipped by 5 bases and J by 0 bases; unmatched bases: 8. This CDR3 has 17 amino acids. CDR3 nucleotides: TGTGCCACCAGTGTCGCCGGGAGGGAAAGCTCCTACAATGAGCAGTTCTTC. Translated: CATSVAGRESSYNEQFF.

This clonotype was seen repeatedly, ten times or more. The chain employs TRBV6-5 and TRBJ2-1; D gene uncertain. The CDR3 consists of 14 residues. Trimming cost V 0 bases and J 5 bases, with 8 bases left between them. The V gene's germline CDR1 is MNHEY and CDR2 SVGAGI. CDR3 sequence: CASSYSDTNNEQFF. As DNA, the CDR3 is TGTGCCAGCAGTTACTCGGATACAAACAATGAGCAGTTCTTC.

This clonotype came up a few times. The rearrangement uses TRBV5-1 and TRBJ2-2, with D maybe TRBD1 (6 bases). The CDR3 has 16 residues. V was cut by 5 bases and J by 2 bases, with 16 bases left in between. Germline V CDR1 and CDR2: SGHRS, YFSETQ. This CDR3 is CASRGGAGDNTGELFF. CDR3 bases: TGCGCCAGCAGGGGTGGGGCAGGGGACAACACCGGGGAGCTGTTTTTT.

On this clonotype itself: The CDR3 end shows no conserved phenylalanine or tryptophan, and so a read error is likely. This chain connects TRBV15 to TRBJ2-2, with a possible D match to TRBD2 (6 bases). This CDR3 region has 14 residues. With 4 bases removed from V and 6 bases from J, the gap between germline ends came to 12 bases. The germline gives CDR1 LNHNV, CDR2 YYDKDF (reference sequence). The CDR3 DNA reads as TGTGCCACCAGCACCGGGAGAGAGGCCGGGGAGCTGTTTAAT. Translation: CATSTGREAGELFN.

This clonotype was seen ten or more times. This chain connects TRBV7-8 to TRBJ2-7; possibly TRBD1 for D (5 bases). There are 14 residues in the CDR3. V lost 1 base and J 2 bases, leaving 9 bases between the germline ends. Germline lookup yields CDR1 SGHVS and CDR2 FQNEAQ. The CDR3 DNA reads TGTGCCAGCAGCTTAGAGGCAGGGCCCTACGAGCAGTACTTC. This translates into CASSLEAGPYEQYF. Using reference TRBV7-8 and TRBJ2-7 for the parts outside the CDR3, the full variable domain is GAGVSQSPRYKVAKRGQDVALRCDPISGHVSLFWYQQALGQGPEFLTYFQNEAQLDKSGLPSDRFFAERPEGSVSTLKIQRTQQEDSAVYLCASSLEAGPYEQYFGPGTRLTVT.

This clonotype was counted ten times or more. This chain joins TRBV4-1 and TRBJ1-2; D may be TRBD1 (5 bases). Per the germline V gene, CDR1 is MGHRA and CDR2 is YSYEKL. Between the trimmed V and J ends, which lost 0 bases and 4 bases, there was a span of 21 bases. The CDR3 has 18 residues. This chain's CDR3 is CASSQDGEQVYVGYGYTF. DNA of the CDR3: TGCGCCAGCAGCCAAGATGGGGAACAGGTCTACGTTGGCTATGGCTACACCTTC.

This clonotype appeared many times. The chain's CDR3 is CASTTKGGETEAFF. For the CDR3, the DNA is TGTGCCAGCACAACCAAAGGGGGAGAGACTGAAGCTTTCTTT. The chain joins TRBV6-5 to TRBJ1-1, with D tentatively TRBD1 (6 bases). Germline V gene lookup returns CDR1 MNHEY and CDR2 SVGAGI. The CDR3 runs 14 residues. V lost 7 bases, J lost 5 bases, and 17 bases lay in between.

In its sample, this clonotype was seen many times. The chain is built from TRBV24-1 and TRBJ2-2, with a tentative D call TRBD2 (5 bases). This CDR3 has 18 residues. V lost 0 bases to trimming and J lost 4 bases, with 17 bases between them. The germline V gene has CDR1 KGHDR and CDR2 SFDVKD. The CDR3 coding sequence is TGTGCCACCAGTGATTTGCCCCCTTTTGGAGGCCGCACCGGGGAGCTGTTTTTT. Protein: CATSDLPPFGGRTGELFF.

In its sample, this clonotype was seen many times. A junction boundary mismatches the germline segment, possibly from a read error. The J gene is TRBJ2-7, the V gene TRBV5-1; maybe TRBD2 (6 bases). Germline V gene sequence: CDR1 SGHRS, CDR2 YFSETQ. The length of the CDR3 is 13 residues. The CDR3 sequence is CASSLATLGGVSF. As DNA, the CDR3 is TGCGCCAGCAGCTTGGCCACCCTCGGAGGGGTTTCGTTC.

This clonotype was counted ten times or more. This chain uses TRBV9 with TRBJ2-1, with TRBD2 matching 11 bases. CDR3 size: 15 residues. With V trimmed by 0 bases and J by 8 bases, 4 bases remained unmatched. Per the germline V gene, CDR1 is SGDLS and CDR2 is YYNGEE. CDR3 in DNA: TGTGCCAGCAGCGTAGTAGCGGGGGGGCTGGATGAGCAGTTCTTC. Its protein product is CASSVVAGGLDEQFF. Combining the CDR3 with reference TRBV9 and TRBJ2-1 gives the whole variable domain DSGVTQTPKHLITATGQRVTLRCSPRSGDLSVYWYQQSLDQGLQFLIQYYNGEERAKGNILERFSAQQFPDLHSELNLSSLELGDSALYFCASSVVAGGLDEQFFGPGTRLTVL.

In this sample, this clonotype turned up many times. The J gene is TRBJ1-1, the V gene TRBV5-1, with D unclear. This CDR3 has 14 amino acids. V was shortened by 0 bases and J by 4 bases, with 10 bases between the two germline ends. CDR1 and CDR2 from the germline V gene are SGHRS and YFSETQ. The CDR3 bases are TGCGCCAGCAGCTTGGGAGTAAGTCTCACTGAAGCTTTCTTT. Its protein product is CASSLGVSLTEAFF. The entire variable domain, with the rest obtained from reference TRBV5-1 and TRBJ1-1, is as follows: KAGVTQTPRYLIKTRGQQVTLSCSPISGHRSVSWYQQTPGQGLQFLFEYFSETQRNKGNFPGRFSGRQFSNSRSEMNVSTLELGDSALYLCASSLGVSLTEAFFGQGTRLTVV.

The chain uses TRBV20-1 and TRBJ2-5; D may match TRBD1 or TRBD2 (5 bases each). This CDR3 has 14 residues. CDR1 and CDR2 (germline): DFQATT, SNEGSKA (reference sequence). V lost 4 bases and J 5 bases, leaving 17 bases between the germline ends. The CDR3 DNA follows: TGCAGTGCTACACCCGGGGATGGGACGGAGACCCAGTACTTC. This translates into CSATPGDGTETQYF.

This clonotype was detected ten times or more. This chain uses TRBV28 with TRBJ1-4, with 8 bases fitting TRBD1. J lost 5 bases, V lost 2 bases, and 1 base had no gene match. Germline V gene data show CDR1 as MDHEN and CDR2 as SYDVKM. This CDR3 region has 14 residues. The CDR3 here is CASSLQGANEKLFF. The CDR3 DNA follows: TGTGCCAGCAGTTTACAGGGGGCGAATGAAAAACTGTTTTTT.

This clonotype was seen repeatedly, ten times or more. This sequence joins TRBV28 and TRBJ2-7; 8 bases map to TRBD1. From germline, CDR1 is MDHEN and CDR2 SYDVKM. CDR3 size: 13 residues. J lost 4 bases, V lost 6 bases, and 5 bases had no gene match. The CDR3 sequence is CASSSGQGYEQYF. The CDR3, as DNA: TGTGCCAGCAGCTCCGGACAGGGATACGAGCAGTACTTC.

This clonotype came up many times. The chain employs TRBV7-6 and TRBJ1-2; the match to TRBD1 covers 10 bases. The ends lost 3 bases at V and 13 bases at J; junction bases unmatched: 8. This CDR3 has 13 amino acids. Germline V gives CDR1 SGHVS, CDR2 FNYEAQ. In DNA form, the CDR3 reads TGTGCCAGCAGCTTGCTCGGACAGGGGGGGATCACCTTC. It specifies CASSLLGQGGITF.

This clonotype was counted many times. The rearrangement joins TRBV12-3 or TRBV12-4 to TRBJ2-3, with 7 bases lining up with TRBD2. This CDR3 has 12 amino acids. After removal of 2 bases from V and 11 bases from J, the junction contained 4 bases not matched to a gene. The CDR3 DNA follows: TGTGCCAGCAGTTTAAGTGGGAGGGGGCAGTATTTT. It codes for CASSLSGRGQYF.